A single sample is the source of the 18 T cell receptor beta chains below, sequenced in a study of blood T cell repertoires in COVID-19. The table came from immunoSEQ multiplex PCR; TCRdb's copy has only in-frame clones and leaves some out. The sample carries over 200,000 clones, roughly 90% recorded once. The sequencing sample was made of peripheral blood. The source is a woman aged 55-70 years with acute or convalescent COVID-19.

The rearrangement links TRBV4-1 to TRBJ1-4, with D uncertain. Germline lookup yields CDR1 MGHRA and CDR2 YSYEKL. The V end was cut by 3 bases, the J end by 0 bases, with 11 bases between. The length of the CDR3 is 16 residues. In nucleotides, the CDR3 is TGCGCCAGCAGCCAGGATCAAACAGCAACTAATGAAAAACTGTTTTTT. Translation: CASSQDQTATNEKLFF.

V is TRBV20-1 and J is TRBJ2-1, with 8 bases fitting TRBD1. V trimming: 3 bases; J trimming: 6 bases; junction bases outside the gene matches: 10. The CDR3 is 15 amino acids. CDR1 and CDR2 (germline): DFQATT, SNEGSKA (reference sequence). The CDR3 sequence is CSASNPGGAGNEQFF. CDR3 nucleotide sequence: TGCAGTGCTAGTAATCCAGGGGGCGCGGGCAATGAGCAGTTCTTC.

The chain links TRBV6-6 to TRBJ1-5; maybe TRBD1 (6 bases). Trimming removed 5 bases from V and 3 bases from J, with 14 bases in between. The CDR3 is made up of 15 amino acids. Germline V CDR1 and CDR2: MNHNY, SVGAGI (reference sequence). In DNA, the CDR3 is TGTGCCAGCAGTCTCCGGGACAACTTCAATCAGCCCCAGCATTTT. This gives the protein CASSLRDNFNQPQHF.

CDR3 residues: CASSIGAGDGYTF. In DNA form, the CDR3 reads TGTGCCAGCAGTATAGGGGCGGGAGATGGCTACACCTTC. The chain has TRBV2 and TRBJ1-2; D may be TRBD1 (5 bases). The V end was cut by 5 bases, the J end by 6 bases, with 13 bases between. Germline CDR1 SNHLY, CDR2 FYNNEI. CDR3 length equals 13 residues.

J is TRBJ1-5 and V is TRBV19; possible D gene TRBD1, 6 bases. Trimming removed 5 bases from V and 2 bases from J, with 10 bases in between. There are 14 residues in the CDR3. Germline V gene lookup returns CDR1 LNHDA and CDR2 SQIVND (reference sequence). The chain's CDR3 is CASSSYRGNQPQHF. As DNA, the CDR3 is TGTGCCAGTAGTTCTTACAGGGGCAATCAGCCCCAGCATTTT.

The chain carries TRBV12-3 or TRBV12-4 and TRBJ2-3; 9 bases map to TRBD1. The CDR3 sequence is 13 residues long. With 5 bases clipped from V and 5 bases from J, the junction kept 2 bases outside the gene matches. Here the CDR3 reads CASSTDRGDTQYF. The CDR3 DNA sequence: TGTGCCAGCAGTACGGACAGGGGAGATACGCAGTATTTT.

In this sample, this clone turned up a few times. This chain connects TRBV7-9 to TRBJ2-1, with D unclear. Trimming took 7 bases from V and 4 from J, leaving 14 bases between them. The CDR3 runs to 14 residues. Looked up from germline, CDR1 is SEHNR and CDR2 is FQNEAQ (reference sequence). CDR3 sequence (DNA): TGTGCCAGCACCTCTTACTTATATTACAATGAGCAGTTCTTC. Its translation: CASTSYLYYNEQFF.

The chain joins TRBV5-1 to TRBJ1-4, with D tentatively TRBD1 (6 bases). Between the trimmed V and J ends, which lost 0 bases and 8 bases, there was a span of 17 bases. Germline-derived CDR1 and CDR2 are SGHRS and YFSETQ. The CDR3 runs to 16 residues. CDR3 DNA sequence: TGCGCCAGCAGCTTGGAGGCACAGGGAGTTGGAGAAAAACTGTTTTTT. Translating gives CASSLEAQGVGEKLFF.

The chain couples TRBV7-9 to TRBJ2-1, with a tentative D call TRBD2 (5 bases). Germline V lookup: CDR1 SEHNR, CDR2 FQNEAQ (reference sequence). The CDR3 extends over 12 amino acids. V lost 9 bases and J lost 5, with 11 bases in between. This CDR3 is CASEGRNNEQFF. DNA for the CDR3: TGTGCCAGTGAGGGAAGGAACAATGAGCAGTTCTTC.

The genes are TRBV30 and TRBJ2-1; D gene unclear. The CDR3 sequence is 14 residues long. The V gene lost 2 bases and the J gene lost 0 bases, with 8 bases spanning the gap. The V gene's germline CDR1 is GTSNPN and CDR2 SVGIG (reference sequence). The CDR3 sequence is CAWSPLSSYNEQFF. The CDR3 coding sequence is TGTGCCTGGAGTCCGTTGAGCTCCTACAATGAGCAGTTCTTC.

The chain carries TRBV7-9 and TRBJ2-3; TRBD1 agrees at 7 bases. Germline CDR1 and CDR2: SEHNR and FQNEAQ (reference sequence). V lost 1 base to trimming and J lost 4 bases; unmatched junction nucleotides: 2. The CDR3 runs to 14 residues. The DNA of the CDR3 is TGTGCCAGCAGCTTAGAGGGGGCCGCAGATACGCAGTATTTT. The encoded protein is CASSLEGAADTQYF.

The CDR3 DNA follows: TGTGCCAGCAGCTTACAAAACAGGCGTCAAGAGACCCAGTACTTC. This encodes CASSLQNRRQETQYF. The rearrangement joins TRBV7-2 to TRBJ2-5; maybe TRBD1 (5 bases). The length of the CDR3 is 15 residues. The germline V and J ends were trimmed by 2 bases and 2 bases, with 12 bases remaining between them. Germline V gene lookup returns CDR1 SGHTA and CDR2 FQGNSA.

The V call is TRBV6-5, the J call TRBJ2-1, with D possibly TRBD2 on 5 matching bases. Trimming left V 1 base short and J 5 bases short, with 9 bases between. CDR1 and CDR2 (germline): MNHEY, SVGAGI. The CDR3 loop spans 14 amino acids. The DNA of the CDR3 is TGTGCCAGCAGTTACTTCAGCGGTAACAATGAGCAGTTCTTC. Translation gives CASSYFSGNNEQFF.

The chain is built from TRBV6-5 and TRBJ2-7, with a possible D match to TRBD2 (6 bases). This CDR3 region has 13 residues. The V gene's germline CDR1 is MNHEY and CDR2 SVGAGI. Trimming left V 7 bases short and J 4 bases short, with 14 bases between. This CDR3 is CASNLSGSYEQYF. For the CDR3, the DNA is TGTGCCAGCAACCTGAGCGGGTCATACGAGCAGTACTTC.

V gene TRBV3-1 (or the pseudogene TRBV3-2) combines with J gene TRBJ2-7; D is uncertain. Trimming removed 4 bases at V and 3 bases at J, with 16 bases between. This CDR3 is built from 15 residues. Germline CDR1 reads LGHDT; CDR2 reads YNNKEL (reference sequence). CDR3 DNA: TGTGCCAGCAGCCCCGTATCAGGATCCATCTACGAGCAGTACTTC. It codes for CASSPVSGSIYEQYF.

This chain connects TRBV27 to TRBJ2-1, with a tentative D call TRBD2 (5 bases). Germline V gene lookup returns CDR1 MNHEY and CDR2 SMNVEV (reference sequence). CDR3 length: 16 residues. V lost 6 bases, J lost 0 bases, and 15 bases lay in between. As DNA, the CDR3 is TGTGCCAGCAGCTTGGACTGGCAGAGCTCCTACAATGAGCAGTTCTTC. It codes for CASSLDWQSSYNEQFF.

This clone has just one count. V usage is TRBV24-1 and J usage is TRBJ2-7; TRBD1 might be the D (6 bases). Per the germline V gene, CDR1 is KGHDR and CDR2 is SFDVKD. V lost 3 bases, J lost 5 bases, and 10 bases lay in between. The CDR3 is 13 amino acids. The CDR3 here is CATSDQGSHEQYF. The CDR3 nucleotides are TGTGCCACCAGTGATCAGGGGAGCCACGAGCAGTACTTC.

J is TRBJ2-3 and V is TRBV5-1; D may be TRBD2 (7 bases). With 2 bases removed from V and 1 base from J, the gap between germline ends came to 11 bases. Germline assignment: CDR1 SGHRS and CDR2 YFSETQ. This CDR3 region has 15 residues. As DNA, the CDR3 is TGCGCCAGCAGCTTCGGGGGGCTCGGCACAGATACGCAGTATTTT. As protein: CASSFGGLGTDTQYF. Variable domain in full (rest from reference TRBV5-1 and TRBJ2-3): KAGVTQTPRYLIKTRGQQVTLSCSPISGHRSVSWYQQTPGQGLQFLFEYFSETQRNKGNFPGRFSGRQFSNSRSEMNVSTLELGDSALYLCASSFGGLGTDTQYFGPGTRLTVL.